Shown below are 8 T cell receptor beta chains from a single sample sequenced in a study of shared clonotypes between healthy human individuals. TCRdb's copy holds only in-frame clones and misses some; the assay was immunoSEQ multiplex PCR. The table records about 340,000 clones, over 70% of them present only once. The sequenced material came from memory CD4+ T cells sorted from blood. Subset: CD45RA-negative fraction. The receptors originated from a man aged 25 to 40 in good health.

With regard to this clone: At one end, the junction sequence differs from germline, possibly due to a read error. Different DNA sequences within this sample yield the same CDR3. The chain couples TRBV5-1 to TRBJ2-5; D ambiguous. CDR1 and CDR2 (germline): SGHRS, YFSETQ. This CDR3 spans 14 amino acids. The CDR3 loop is CASSLAATQETQYF. CDR3 in DNA: TGCGCCAGCAGCTTGGCCGCAACCCAAGAGACCCAATACTTC.

This clone was recorded once. V usage is TRBV7-2 and J usage is TRBJ1-2, with a tentative D call TRBD1 (5 bases). Germline CDR1 reads SGHTA; CDR2 reads FQGNSA. The CDR3 length is 17 residues. V was pared by 2 bases and J by 1 base, with 17 bases between. DNA of the CDR3: TGTGCCAGCAGCTTAACCAGGTGGGGCCGTTATAACTATGGCTACACCTTC. Protein sequence: CASSLTRWGRYNYGYTF.

This chain links TRBV10-2 with TRBJ1-1; unclear D gene. Trimming removed 8 bases from V and 5 bases from J, with 18 bases in between. The germline V gene has CDR1 WSHSY and CDR2 SAAADI. The CDR3 spans 14 residues. The CDR3: CASGGETGWTEAFF. The DNA of the CDR3 is TGCGCCAGCGGTGGGGAAACCGGGTGGACTGAAGCTTTCTTT.

V usage is TRBV5-1 and J usage is TRBJ2-3; TRBD1 agrees at 9 bases. The CDR3 covers 16 residues. Germline values: CDR1 SGHRS, CDR2 YFSETQ. V lost 4 bases and J lost 1; bases outside the gene matches: 7. CDR3 protein: CASSLPDRGGTDTQYF. The CDR3 DNA sequence: TGCGCCAGCAGCCTACCGGACAGGGGAGGCACAGATACGCAGTATTTT.

This chain joins TRBV5-5 and TRBJ2-5, with 10 bases fitting TRBD2. Germline V lookup: CDR1 SGHKS, CDR2 YYEKEE (reference sequence). V lost 4 bases to trimming and J lost 4 bases; unmatched junction nucleotides: 10. This CDR3 contains 16 residues. The CDR3 is CASSPGLATSSETQYF. The DNA for the CDR3 is TGTGCCAGCAGCCCGGGACTAGCGACCTCCTCAGAGACCCAGTACTTC.

This clone was recorded a few times. The V and J genes are TRBV30 and TRBJ2-1; 13 bases are shared with TRBD2. Germline lookup yields CDR1 GTSNPN and CDR2 SVGIG (reference sequence). V dropped 8 bases and J dropped 9; count of bases not matched to a gene: 4. The CDR3 covers 12 residues. The CDR3 DNA reads as TGTGCCGGGACTAGCGGGAAGGGTGAGCAGTTCTTC. Its protein product is CAGTSGKGEQFF.

This clone was counted only a few times. This chain links TRBV27 with TRBJ2-5; 10 bases are shared with TRBD2. Germline V gene sequence: CDR1 MNHEY, CDR2 SMNVEV (reference sequence). J gave up 7 bases and V 6 bases, and 14 bases lay outside the gene matches. CDR3 length: 16 amino acids. CDR3 sequence reads: CASRGLAGVSQGTQYF. CDR3 nucleotide sequence: TGTGCCAGCAGGGGTCTAGCGGGAGTCTCACAGGGGACCCAGTACTTC.

The CDR3 reads CASSFGTQNTGELFF. The CDR3 bases are TGTGCCAGCAGCTTCGGGACTCAGAACACCGGGGAGCTGTTTTTT. The chain carries TRBV6-1 and TRBJ2-2; tentatively, D is TRBD2 (6 bases). Germline values: CDR1 MNHNS, CDR2 SASEGT. V lost 6 bases to trimming and J lost 1 base, with 12 bases between them. CDR3 length: 15 amino acids.